The 16 T cell receptor beta chains reported below all come from one sample, sequenced in a study of neurological immune-mediated disorders. As for time point: technical triplicate 3. TCRdb analysed the 5' RACE reads with MiXCR anew, one entry per CDR3 protein. Of approximately 40,000 distinct CDR3 sequences in the sample, approximately 21% were seen once. Sequencing was carried out using PBMCs. The receptor set was obtained from a man in his 60s with HTLV-1-associated myelopathy (HAM/TSP).

This clonotype occurred many times. This chain joins TRBV5-1 and TRBJ2-7, with TRBD1 identical over 9 bases. The CDR3 runs 14 residues. The V gene's germline CDR1 is SGHRS and CDR2 YFSETQ. V dropped 4 bases and J dropped 5; count of bases not matched to a gene: 7. DNA of the CDR3: TGCGCCAGCAGCCCGCGGACAGGGGCCGACGAGCAGTACTTC. This gives the protein CASSPRTGADEQYF.

This clonotype was picked up many times. The J gene is TRBJ2-7, the V gene TRBV4-1; D possibly corresponds to TRBD2 (5 bases). Looked up from germline, CDR1 is MGHRA and CDR2 is YSYEKL. This CDR3 is built from 15 residues. The V end was cut by 0 bases, the J end by 2 bases, with 11 bases between. DNA for the CDR3: TGCGCCAGCAGCCAAGACCGAGCGGTTCCCTACGAGCAGTACTTC. This gives the protein CASSQDRAVPYEQYF.

The J gene is TRBJ1-1, the V gene TRBV10-3; tentatively, D is TRBD1 (6 bases). With 0 bases removed from V and 3 bases from J, the gap between germline ends came to 14 bases. Per germline, CDR1 ENHRY and CDR2 SYGVKD. The CDR3 totals 16 residues. CDR3 in amino acids: CAISESGGQRYTEAFF. DNA of the CDR3: TGTGCCATCAGTGAGTCCGGGGGGCAGCGGTACACTGAAGCTTTCTTT.

This clonotype has ten or more counts. The rearrangement uses TRBV3-1 and TRBJ2-7; no reliable D call. CDR1 LGHDT and CDR2 YNNKEL come from the germline V gene (reference sequence). V lost 0 bases to trimming and J lost 1 base, with 10 bases between them. The CDR3 totals 15 residues. The CDR3 protein is CASSQDFVPSYEQYF. The CDR3 nucleotides read TGTGCCAGCAGCCAAGATTTTGTTCCGTCCTACGAGCAGTACTTC.

This clonotype was recorded many times. The chain recombines TRBV29-1 with TRBJ2-7, with TRBD1 matching over 11 bases. Unmatched junction bases numbered 4, after V lost 1 base and J lost 5 bases. This CDR3 is built from 14 residues. Germline V gives CDR1 SQVTM, CDR2 ANQGSEA. This CDR3 is CSVEARDRGDEQYF. Here the CDR3 DNA reads TGCAGCGTTGAAGCCCGGGACAGGGGGGACGAGCAGTACTTC.

This clonotype was seen ten or more times. The chain uses TRBV20-1 and TRBJ2-4; D call uncertain. Germline CDR1 reads DFQATT; CDR2 reads SNEGSKA (reference sequence). V shed 6 bases and J shed 1 base, with 10 bases lying between them. The CDR3 covers 13 residues. Here the CDR3 reads CSAINEAKNIQYF. CDR3 sequence (DNA): TGCAGTGCGATAAATGAGGCCAAAAACATTCAGTACTTC.

This clonotype was seen at least ten times. The chain has TRBV28 and TRBJ2-3; TRBD1 agrees at 9 bases. The CDR3 has 17 amino acids. Trimming removed 3 bases from V and 4 bases from J; junction bases left unmatched: 11. Looked up from germline, CDR1 is MDHEN and CDR2 is SYDVKM. The DNA of the CDR3 is TGTGCCAGCAGTTTCTCTGGGACAGGGAGGATGGCAGATACGCAGTATTTT. This codes for CASSFSGTGRMADTQYF.

This clonotype was seen once. With a much larger clone just one base away, this may be a read error. V usage is TRBV5-1 and J usage is TRBJ1-1, with unresolved D. Trimming pared 4 bases from V and 3 bases from J, leaving 16 bases between. CDR3 length: 15 amino acids. Germline V gives CDR1 SGHRS, CDR2 YFSETQ. The CDR3 region is CASSPRGKGYTEAFF. DNA for the CDR3: TGCGCCAGCAGCCCCCGAGGGAAGGGTTACACTGAAGCTTTCTTT.

This clonotype was detected only once. This could be a read error, since a much larger clone is one nucleotide away. The chain has TRBV5-1 and TRBJ1-2; D uncertain. Germline-derived CDR1 and CDR2 are SGHRS and YFSETQ. The V end was cut by 5 bases, the J end by 8 bases, with 22 bases between. This CDR3 contains 15 residues. The CDR3 loop reads CASSRETDKLEGYTF. CDR3 DNA: TGCGCCAGCAGTCGTGAAACTGACAAGCTCGAAGGCTACACCTTC. Filled out from reference TRBV5-1 and TRBJ1-2, the complete variable domain reads KAGVTQTPRYLIKTRGQQVTLSCSPISGHRSVSWYQQTPGQGLQFLFEYFSETQRNKGNFPGRFSGRQFSNSRSEMNVSTLELGDSALYLCASSRETDKLEGYTFGSGTRLTVV.

This clonotype was detected ten times or more. The V gene is TRBV5-5, the J gene TRBJ1-1; tentative D call: TRBD1 (5 bases). There are 16 residues in the CDR3. Per germline, CDR1 SGHKS and CDR2 YYEKEE (reference sequence). V was shortened by 2 bases and J by 2 bases, with 16 bases between the two germline ends. The CDR3 here is CASSFGGVGVNTEAFF. The CDR3 region has the DNA TGTGCCAGCAGCTTCGGGGGGGTCGGCGTAAACACTGAAGCTTTCTTT. Together with reference TRBV5-5 and TRBJ1-1, the CDR3 gives the full variable domain: DAGVTQSPTHLIKTRGQQVTLRCSPISGHKSVSWYQQVLGQGPQFIFQYYEKEERGRGNFPDRFSARQFPNYSSELNVNALLLGDSALYLCASSFGGVGVNTEAFFGQGTRLTVV.

This clonotype was seen ten or more times. The rearrangement uses TRBV20-1 and TRBJ2-2; the match to TRBD2 covers 8 bases. The CDR3 contains 14 residues. J lost 0 bases, V lost 6 bases, and 3 bases had no gene match. Germline lookup yields CDR1 DFQATT and CDR2 SNEGSKA (reference sequence). CDR3 in DNA: TGCAGTGCCAGGCGGGGGGCGAACACCGGGGAGCTGTTTTTT. Translating it yields CSARRGANTGELFF.

This clonotype was seen ten or more times. V is TRBV7-9 and J is TRBJ2-5; the match to TRBD2 covers 9 bases. The CDR3 runs 16 residues. V shed 3 bases and J 2 bases; nucleotides not matched to a gene: 7. Germline CDR1 and CDR2: SEHNR and FQNEAQ (reference sequence). The CDR3 loop reads CASSLMTSGPQETQYF. Here the CDR3 DNA reads TGTGCCAGCAGCTTGATGACTAGCGGTCCTCAAGAGACCCAGTACTTC.

This clonotype has just a few counts. This chain joins TRBV5-1 and TRBJ2-7, with 14 bases that match TRBD2. With V trimmed by 4 bases and J by 0 bases, 3 bases remained unmatched. CDR1 and CDR2 from the germline V gene are SGHRS and YFSETQ. The CDR3 consists of 16 residues. The CDR3 here is CASSPGTSGGSYEQYF. Here the CDR3 DNA reads TGCGCCAGCAGCCCTGGGACTAGCGGGGGCTCCTACGAGCAGTACTTC.

In its sample, this clonotype was seen many times. The chain is built from TRBV7-9 and TRBJ2-4; D may correspond to TRBD1 or TRBD2 (6 bases each). The V gene lost 1 base and the J gene lost 3 bases, with 22 bases spanning the gap. Germline-derived CDR1 and CDR2 are SEHNR and FQNEAQ (reference sequence). The CDR3 runs 19 residues. The CDR3 DNA is TGTGCCAGCAGCTTAGTCGGGGGCCGGGGCGATGTAGTCAAAAACATTCAGTACTTC. Residues: CASSLVGGRGDVVKNIQYF.

This clonotype was seen many times. V and J are TRBV11-2 and TRBJ2-1; weak D call: TRBD2 (7 bases). The CDR3 length is 14 residues. V shed 4 bases and J shed 11 bases, with 18 bases lying between them. Germline CDR1 and CDR2: SGHAT and FQNNGV. DNA of the CDR3: TGTGCCAGCAGCTCCGTGGGGGGGCCAGCTAAGCAGTTCTTC. Its translation is CASSSVGGPAKQFF.

This clonotype was seen repeatedly, ten times or more. CDR3 in amino acids: CASSYVYENQPQHF. CDR3 sequence (DNA): TGTGCCAGCAGTTACGTCTATGAAAATCAGCCCCAGCATTTT. This chain links TRBV6-2 or TRBV6-3 with TRBJ1-5; unclear D gene. Germline CDR1 MNHEY, CDR2 SVGEGT. Trimming removed 2 bases at V and 4 bases at J, with 9 bases between. CDR3 length equals 14 residues.